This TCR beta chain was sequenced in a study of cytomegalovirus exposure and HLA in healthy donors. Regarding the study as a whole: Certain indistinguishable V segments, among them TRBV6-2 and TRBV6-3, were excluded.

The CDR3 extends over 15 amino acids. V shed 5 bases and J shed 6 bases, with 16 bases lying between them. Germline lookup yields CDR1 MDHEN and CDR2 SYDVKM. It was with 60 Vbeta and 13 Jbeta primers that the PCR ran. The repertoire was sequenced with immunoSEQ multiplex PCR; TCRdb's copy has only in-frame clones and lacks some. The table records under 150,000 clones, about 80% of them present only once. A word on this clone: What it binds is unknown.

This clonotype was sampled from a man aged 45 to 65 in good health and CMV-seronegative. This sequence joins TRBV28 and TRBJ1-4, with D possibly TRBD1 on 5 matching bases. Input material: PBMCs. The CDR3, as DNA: TGTGCCAGCAGTGAGGGAGGGGAAACGGATGAAAAACTGTTTTTT. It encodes CASSEGGETDEKLFF.